The 4 T cell receptor beta chains in this list originate from one sample, sequenced in a study of response to subunit inactivated influenza vaccine. One entry per CDR3 protein, called by TCRdb with MiXCR from the RT-PCR reads. The table records roughly 520,000 distinct CDR3 sequences, about 25% of them present only once. This specimen consisted of CD4+ T cells sorted from PBMCs, obtained around 5 days after vaccination. Receptor source: a man aged 45-65 years who received an inactivated influenza vaccine.

This clonotype was detected only a few times. The rearrangement joins TRBV5-5 to TRBJ2-2; 8 bases line up with TRBD1. J lost 2 bases, V lost 4 bases, and 4 bases had no gene match. Germline lookup yields CDR1 SGHKS and CDR2 YYEKEE (reference sequence). The CDR3 is 15 residues long. The CDR3 DNA sequence: TGTGCCAGCAGCCCGACAGGGGATAACACCGGGGAGCTGTTTTTT. This sequence encodes CASSPTGDNTGELFF.

V gene TRBV12-3 or TRBV12-4 combines with J gene TRBJ1-5, with D unresolved. The CDR3 is 14 residues long. The V end was cut by 0 bases, the J end by 7 bases, with 10 bases between. CDR3 amino acids: CASSLAWGGQPQHF. Here the CDR3 DNA reads TGTGCCAGCAGTTTAGCGTGGGGAGGCCAGCCCCAGCATTTT.

This clonotype has just a few counts. The V gene is TRBV12-3 or TRBV12-4, the J gene TRBJ2-7, with 11 bases identical to TRBD1. The V and J ends lost 5 bases and 2 bases, in that order; junction bases with no gene match: 8. CDR3 length equals 16 residues. CDR3 loop: CASSRGPGQGAYEQYF. The CDR3 DNA sequence: TGTGCCAGCAGTAGGGGGCCGGGACAGGGGGCCTACGAGCAGTACTTC.

For this clonotype: This may be a read error: a much more frequent sequence differs by one nucleotide. The rearrangement uses TRBV6-5 and TRBJ2-5; 8 nucleotides match TRBD1. The CDR3 contains 18 residues. Germline-derived CDR1 and CDR2 are MNHEY and SVGAGI. The CDR3 coding sequence is TGTGCCAGCGGTTACTCGATTTTCACGCAGGGGGCCCGGAAGACCCAGTACTTC. This sequence encodes CASGYSIFTQGARKTQYF.